The sequence of this T cell receptor (beta chain) was determined in a study of blood T cells in healthy people across ages. The study's findings and limits: CMV infection status of these donors was not known.

Primers used in a second PCR of roughly 7 to 12 cycles were a sample-barcoded 5' primer and a J-beta primer mix. Each CDR3 protein gets one entry after TCRdb re-called the 5' RACE reads with MiXCR. The sample consists of more than 500,000 distinct CDR3 sequences, 27% of them appearing once. Total RNA was isolated from each sample in quantities of at least 5.5 micrograms. This clonotype was detected a few times. Its matching antigen is unknown. CDR1 is SGHRS, CDR2 YFSETQ, per germline. Trimming removed 4 bases at V and 7 bases at J, with 14 bases between. The CDR3 is 13 residues long. The genes are TRBV5-1 and TRBJ1-2; a possible D gene is TRBD1 (6 bases). This sequence was found in a woman between 70 and 85 years old in good health. Specimen: blood. The CDR3 sequence: CASSIDRRAGYTF. In nucleotides, the CDR3 is TGCGCCAGCAGCATAGACAGGAGGGCTGGCTACACCTTC.